Reported below is one TCR beta chain. Its antigen is undetermined. The sample comes from a study of shared clonotypes between healthy human individuals. Study background: The plates for each donor numbered three CD4 naive, three CD4 memory, two CD8 naive and one CD8 memory. The study's findings and limits: Non-shared clonotypes had lower generation probabilities than those shared by all four donors. Naive CD4 clonotype sharing across a few donors was 4.5% to 6%.

The repertoire was sequenced with immunoSEQ multiplex PCR; TCRdb's copy has only in-frame clones and lacks some. The sample has roughly 2.6 million clones, just over 90% seen once. The study drew its donors from healthy HIV-negative adults without recent acute infections or vaccinations. Trimming at V came to 6 bases and at J to 5 bases, leaving 11 bases not matched to a gene. The CDR3 length is 15 residues. The germline V gene has CDR1 MNHEY and CDR2 SVGAGI. The V and J genes are TRBV6-5 and TRBJ2-5; 8 bases are shared with TRBD2. This clonotype was sampled from a man aged 18 to 30 in good health. Sequences were obtained from naive CD4+ T cells sorted from blood. Subset here: CD45RA+ positively selected. CDR3 sequence reads: CASSIGLALAETQYF. The CDR3 region has the DNA TGTGCCAGCAGCATTGGACTAGCACTTGCGGAGACCCAGTACTTC.